The 6 T cell receptor beta chains below were found in one sample sequenced in a study of Ad26.COV2.S vaccination and SARS-CoV-2 variants. TCRdb keeps only in-frame clones here, not all; method: immunoSEQ multiplex PCR. Of 300,000 to 400,000 clones listed, around 87% were seen once; the top ten hold around 3.7%. The treatment denotes: roughly 20 received Ad26.COV2.S at low or high dose, single or two shots; about 5 received placebo; per-sample allocation not given. Specimen acquisition occurred on day 63 following the initial vaccine or placebo injection. The sequencing here drew on peripheral blood, taken in a trial of Ad26.COV2.S vaccine versus placebo. The origin of the receptors is a person between 18 and 65 years old who received the Ad26.COV2.S COVID-19 vaccine or a placebo.

The chain combines TRBV6-1 with TRBJ1-4, with a possible D match to TRBD1 (5 bases). CDR1 and CDR2 (germline): MNHNS, SASEGT. V lost 0 bases to trimming and J lost 0 bases, with 8 bases between them. The CDR3 length is 16 residues. CDR3: CASSEAPGPTNEKLFF. The CDR3 DNA reads TGTGCCAGCAGTGAAGCGCCGGGGCCAACTAATGAAAAACTGTTTTTT.

Only one count was recorded for this clone. V gene TRBV6-5 combines with J gene TRBJ1-1; TRBD1 might be the D (5 bases). Germline V gene sequence: CDR1 MNHEY, CDR2 SVGAGI. V was shortened by 6 bases and J by 8 bases, with 19 bases between the two germline ends. The CDR3 has 14 residues. The CDR3 protein is CASRPDGRVGEAFF. CDR3 in DNA: TGTGCCAGCAGGCCCGACGGCAGGGTGGGCGAAGCTTTCTTT.

The chain has TRBV6-5 and TRBJ2-7; possible D gene TRBD2, 7 bases. V was cut by 5 bases and J by 5 bases, with 16 bases left in between. Per germline, CDR1 MNHEY and CDR2 SVGAGI. The CDR3 length is 14 residues. CDR3 residues: CASSPLQGTNEQYF. The CDR3 DNA reads TGTGCCAGCAGTCCCCTTCAGGGGACTAACGAGCAGTACTTC.

The rearrangement uses TRBV4-1 and TRBJ1-1; 7 positions match TRBD1. Looked up from germline, CDR1 is MGHRA and CDR2 is YSYEKL. This CDR3 has 11 amino acids. With 10 bases clipped from V and 8 bases from J, the junction kept 7 bases outside the gene matches. The CDR3 coding sequence is TGCGCCACCGGCCAGGGACAGGAAGCTTTCTTT. Translation gives CATGQGQEAFF.

The chain has TRBV20-1 and TRBJ1-2; D is possibly TRBD1 (5 bases). This CDR3 has 11 residues. CDR1 DFQATT and CDR2 SNEGSKA come from the germline V gene (reference sequence). V was clipped by 6 bases and J by 5 bases, with 10 bases between them. CDR3 coding DNA: TGCAGTGCGCCCCAGGGATATGGCTACACCTTC. It codes for CSAPQGYGYTF.

The V gene is TRBV10-3, the J gene TRBJ2-7, with D possibly being TRBD1 or TRBD2 (5 bases each). V was trimmed by 5 bases and J by 2 bases, leaving 7 bases between them. Germline CDR1 ENHRY, CDR2 SYGVKD. The length of the CDR3 is 12 residues. DNA for the CDR3: TGTGCCATCAGTTCGGGACCCTACGAGCAGTACTTC. Protein sequence: CAISSGPYEQYF.